This T cell receptor (beta chain) originates from a study of T-cell reconstitution after alpha-beta-depleted transplantation in children. The TCRbeta library incorporated unique molecular identifiers. TCRdb processed the PCR reads anew with MiXCR; each CDR3 protein has one entry. The repertoire holds more than 400,000 distinct CDR3 sequences, 43% seen once, with around a quarter in the top ten. Study results and caveats: Recipient T cells and thymic progenitors that survived gave rise to the high TCRbeta diversity observed at day 60 in some patients. Alpha-beta T cells about two months after transplant reportedly derived from several hundred expanded graft clones. Hyperexpanded clones declined; after one year, newly produced T cells mostly supplied diversity.

As regards this clonotype: Its antigen is currently unknown.

V lost 3 bases and J lost 8, with 8 bases in between. The CDR3 extends over 12 amino acids. Germline V gene lookup returns CDR1 SGHVS and CDR2 FQNEAQ. This receptor was taken from a girl aged 2-10 years with aplastic anemia, due to receive a stem cell transplant. The chain uses TRBV7-8 and TRBJ2-1; no clear D. Source: PBMCs, taken before TCRalphabeta/CD19-depleted stem cell transplant. CDR3 protein: CASSLTADEQFF. In DNA form, the CDR3 reads TGTGCCAGCAGCTTGACCGCTGATGAGCAGTTCTTC.